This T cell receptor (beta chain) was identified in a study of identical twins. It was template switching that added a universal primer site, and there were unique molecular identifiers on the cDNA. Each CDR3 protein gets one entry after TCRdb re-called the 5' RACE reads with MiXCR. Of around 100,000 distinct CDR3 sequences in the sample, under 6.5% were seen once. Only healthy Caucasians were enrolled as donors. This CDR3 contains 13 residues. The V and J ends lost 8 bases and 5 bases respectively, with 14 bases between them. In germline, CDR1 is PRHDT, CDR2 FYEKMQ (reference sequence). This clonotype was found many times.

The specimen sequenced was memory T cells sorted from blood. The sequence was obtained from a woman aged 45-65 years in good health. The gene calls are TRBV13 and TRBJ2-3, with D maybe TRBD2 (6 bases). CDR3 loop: CASGGVGRDTQYF. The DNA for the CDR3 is TGTGCCAGCGGCGGGGTGGGGAGAGATACGCAGTATTTT.